This entry concerns a single TCR beta chain. This sample was included in a study of blood T cell repertoires in COVID-19. Data came from immunoSEQ multiplex PCR; TCRdb stores just in-frame clones and leaves some out. The sample shows about 190,000 clones, about 86% of them seen only once. In germline, CDR1 is MGHRA, CDR2 YSYEKL. This CDR3 comprises 14 residues. V was clipped by 4 bases and J by 2 bases, with 12 bases between them. V gene TRBV4-1 combines with J gene TRBJ2-7; D is unclear. This TCR was recovered from a woman aged 18-35 years who had recovered from COVID-19. Sequencing was carried out using peripheral blood. CDR3 amino acids: CASSPRLVAYEQYF. CDR3 coding DNA: TGCGCCAGCAGCCCCCGACTGGTGGCCTACGAGCAGTACTTC.